This TCR beta chain was sequenced during a study of brain T cells in children with intractable seizures. The germline V and J ends were trimmed by 5 bases and 5 bases, with 18 bases remaining between them. CDR1 SEHNR and CDR2 FQNEAQ come from the germline V gene (reference sequence). This CDR3 region has 15 residues. Surgery cases with the highest brain T cell transcript signatures were chosen for sequencing. Here immunoSEQ multiplex PCR was the method, and the copy in TCRdb shows in-frame clones only, minus some. The table records under 150,000 clones, 94% of them present only once. This clone is a singleton in its sample.

This chain connects TRBV7-9 to TRBJ1-2; D perhaps matches TRBD1 (5 bases). The sequencing here drew on peripheral blood, taken at surgery. This receptor was taken from a boy less than two years old with hemimegalencephaly and intractable seizures. The CDR3 protein is CASSALPGWGYGYTF. As DNA, the CDR3 is TGTGCCAGCAGCGCCCTCCCTGGGTGGGGGTATGGCTACACCTTC.